This TCR beta chain was profiled in a study of sequential checkpoint blockade in melanoma. About the research overall: Randomization was 1:1 between first-line nivolumab→ipilimumab and ipilimumab→nivolumab. After both sequences, patients received maintenance nivolumab.

Treatment reported: randomized to nivolumab then ipilimumab (arm A) or the reverse (arm B). None of the patients previously received DNA-damaging chemotherapy. Sorted cells were live CD3+CD8+, lacking CD19 and CD56, from PBMCs. V lost 5 bases and J lost 1, with 13 bases in between. The germline V gene encodes CDR1 PRHDT and CDR2 FYEKMQ (reference sequence). There are 15 residues in the CDR3. Clones were sequenced by immunoSEQ multiplex PCR, and TCRdb holds only the in-frame ones, with some missing. The sample includes around 11,000 clones, nearly 70% seen only once; the top ten take roughly 31%. This specimen consisted of CD8+ T cells sorted from blood (inferred from file names), obtained from a patient given nivolumab and ipilimumab in sequence. V and J are TRBV13 and TRBJ2-3, with D uncertain. This receptor was identified in a human donor with melanoma. The CDR3: CASSATLPGTDTQYF. CDR3 DNA: TGTGCCAGCAGCGCCACCCTCCCAGGCACAGATACGCAGTATTTT.